These 15 T cell receptor beta chains originate from one sample sequenced in a study of OX40 agonist ivuxolimab in advanced cancers. Libraries were built with the immunoSEQ multiplex PCR assay. What TCRdb holds here is the immuneACCESS table cut down to in-frame rearrangements. Part of the clones is not present; checked against another copy, under half of the missing clones reflect an unresolved V gene, and the others are unexplained. The sample has some 39,000 clones on record, 79% of them singletons. Jointly, the top ten make up 11% of the sample. Material: CD4+ or CD8+ T cells sorted from blood, obtained in a trial of the OX40 agonist ivuxolimab. These receptor sequences come from an adult with an advanced solid tumor such as melanoma, head and neck, liver or kidney cancer.

The chain employs TRBV30 and TRBJ1-2; 8 nucleotides agree with TRBD1. The CDR3 runs 14 residues. J was trimmed by 8 bases and V by 0 bases; bases with no gene match: 8. The germline CDR1 and CDR2 sequences are GTSNPN and SVGIG (reference sequence). CDR3 loop: CAWSVAGGKGGYTF. The CDR3 DNA reads TGTGCCTGGAGTGTAGCAGGGGGCAAAGGCGGCTACACCTTC.

This chain uses TRBV29-1 with TRBJ1-1; the D gene is possibly TRBD1 (6 bases). CDR3 length: 12 amino acids. With 7 bases removed from V and 1 base from J, the gap between germline ends came to 10 bases. Germline V gene sequence: CDR1 SQVTM, CDR2 ANQGSEA. CDR3 DNA sequence: TGCAGCGGGGACACTGCGAACACTGAAGCTTTCTTT. It specifies CSGDTANTEAFF.

The chain combines TRBV7-9 with TRBJ2-1, with a possible D match to TRBD1 (5 bases). CDR1 is SEHNR and CDR2 is FQNEAQ in the germline V gene (reference sequence). The CDR3 spans 15 residues. The ends were cut back, 7 bases at V and 5 bases at J, with 18 bases in the middle. Here the CDR3 reads CASILAGAVNNEQFF. DNA of the CDR3: TGTGCCAGCATACTCGCTGGGGCCGTGAACAATGAGCAGTTCTTC.

The chain is built from TRBV19 and TRBJ2-3, with 10 bases lining up with TRBD2. Germline values: CDR1 LNHDA, CDR2 SQIVND (reference sequence). The V segment lost 0 bases and the J segment 6 bases; nucleotides outside the gene matches: 12. This CDR3 contains 18 residues. The CDR3 sequence: CASSIDHSSGGVRDTQYF. CDR3 DNA sequence: TGTGCCAGTAGTATAGACCACTCTAGCGGGGGAGTAAGGGATACGCAGTATTTT.

In its sample, this clone was seen a few times. This rearrangement joins TRBV18 to TRBJ2-5; D unclear. Between the trimmed V and J ends, which lost 3 bases and 5 bases, there was a span of 4 bases. CDR3 size: 11 residues. Germline CDR1 is KGHSH and CDR2 is LQKENI. DNA of the CDR3: TGTGCCAGCTCACCGGGCGAGACCCAGTACTTC. As protein: CASSPGETQYF.

The V call is TRBV28, the J call TRBJ2-7; D is undetermined. V dropped 4 bases and J dropped 3 bases, with 10 bases sitting between them. Germline loops: CDR1 MDHEN, CDR2 SYDVKM. This CDR3 is built from 13 residues. DNA of the CDR3: TGTGCCAGCAGTTCCAAAACCAGCTACGAGCAGTACTTC. Its translation: CASSSKTSYEQYF.

This clone showed up just a few times. The chain recombines TRBV6-6 with TRBJ1-1; D unclear. Germline CDR1 is MNHNY and CDR2 is SVGAGI (reference sequence). The CDR3 spans 14 residues. Trimming pared 2 bases from V and 0 bases from J, leaving 7 bases between. This CDR3 is CASSYVQMNTEAFF. The CDR3 DNA reads TGTGCCAGCAGTTACGTGCAGATGAACACTGAAGCTTTCTTT.

This chain links TRBV11-2 with TRBJ2-1; no definite D call. Trimming removed 7 bases at V and 1 base at J, with 11 bases between. Looked up from germline, CDR1 is SGHAT and CDR2 is FQNNGV. The CDR3 is 14 residues long. In DNA, the CDR3 is TGTGCCAGCACAGAGGCGTTGTCCTACAATGAGCAGTTCTTC. Protein: CASTEALSYNEQFF.

The chain links TRBV7-6 to TRBJ1-1; perhaps TRBD1 as D (6 bases). The germline gives CDR1 SGHVS, CDR2 FNYEAQ. V shed 1 base and J shed 4 bases, with 13 bases lying between them. The CDR3 length is 15 residues. The CDR3 loop reads CASSLDGGEGTEAFF. DNA of the CDR3: TGTGCCAGCAGCTTAGACGGGGGCGAGGGCACTGAAGCTTTCTTT.

This chain links TRBV11-2 with TRBJ2-7, with D perhaps matching TRBD2 (5 bases). The CDR3 contains 13 residues. Trimming shortened V by 3 bases and J by 3 bases, and 9 bases separated the two germline ends. Germline V gene sequence: CDR1 SGHAT, CDR2 FQNNGV. Written as DNA, the CDR3 is TGTGCCAGCAGCTTGCGCGGGCACTACGAGCAGTACTTC. As protein: CASSLRGHYEQYF.

The rearrangement joins TRBV11-2 to TRBJ1-5; TRBD1 agrees at 9 bases. Germline V gene sequence: CDR1 SGHAT, CDR2 FQNNGV. The CDR3 contains 17 residues. V lost 5 bases, J lost 0 bases, and 8 bases stayed unmatched. This CDR3 is CASSPRQGVYSNQPQHF. CDR3 nucleotide sequence: TGTGCCAGCAGCCCCCGACAGGGGGTGTATAGCAATCAGCCCCAGCATTTT.

The chain couples TRBV28 to TRBJ2-3, with 7 bases matching TRBD2. CDR3 length equals 15 residues. V lost 6 bases to trimming and J lost 2 bases; unmatched junction nucleotides: 8. Germline V gene lookup returns CDR1 MDHEN and CDR2 SYDVKM. The CDR3 protein is CASSRGGGFTDTQYF. Here the CDR3 DNA reads TGTGCCAGCAGCCGCGGCGGGGGTTTCACAGATACGCAGTATTTT.

The chain couples TRBV27 to TRBJ1-5; no firm D call. The V end lost 8 bases, the J end lost 0 bases, and 5 bases lay between the germline ends. The CDR3 contains 12 residues. Germline lookup yields CDR1 MNHEY and CDR2 SMNVEV (reference sequence). The CDR3 loop is CASGNSNQPQHF. The DNA of the CDR3 is TGTGCCAGCGGAAATAGCAATCAGCCCCAGCATTTT.

The chain couples TRBV27 to TRBJ2-6, with TRBD1 matching 9 bases. The CDR3 contains 18 residues. With 3 bases clipped from V and 2 bases from J, the junction kept 8 bases outside the gene matches. Germline CDR1 and CDR2: MNHEY and SMNVEV (reference sequence). The CDR3 DNA reads TGTGCCAGCAGTTTCTTAGGACAGGGGTACACTGGGGCCAACGTCCTGACTTTC. Translated: CASSFLGQGYTGANVLTF.

V and J are TRBV6-5 and TRBJ2-7; unclear D gene. Trimming pared 2 bases from V and 5 bases from J, leaving 13 bases between. CDR1 and CDR2 from the germline V gene are MNHEY and SVGAGI. The CDR3 totals 14 residues. This chain's CDR3 is CASSYGLGIDEQYF. The CDR3 nucleotides are TGTGCCAGCAGTTACGGCCTGGGGATCGACGAGCAGTACTTC.